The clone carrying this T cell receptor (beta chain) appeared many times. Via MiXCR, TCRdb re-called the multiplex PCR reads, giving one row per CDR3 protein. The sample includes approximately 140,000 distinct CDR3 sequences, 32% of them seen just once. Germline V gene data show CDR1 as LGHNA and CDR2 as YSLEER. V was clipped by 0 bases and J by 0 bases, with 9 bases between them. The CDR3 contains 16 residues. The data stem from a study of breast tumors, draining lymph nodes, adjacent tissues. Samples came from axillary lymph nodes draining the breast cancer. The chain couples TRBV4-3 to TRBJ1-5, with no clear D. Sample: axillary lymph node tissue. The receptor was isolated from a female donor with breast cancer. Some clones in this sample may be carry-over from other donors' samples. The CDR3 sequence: CASSQERSLSNQPQHF. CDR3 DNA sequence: TGCGCCAGCAGCCAAGAAAGATCTCTTAGCAATCAGCCCCAGCATTTT.